This T cell receptor beta chain stems from a study of blood T cell repertoires in COVID-19. On the study more broadly: Sites across the United States, Italy and Spain contributed samples from acute and convalescent COVID-19. T cells, B-cell-depleted T cells, or PBMCs supplied cDNA or gDNA.

Enrolled during active infection, Seattle patients were then followed longitudinally. In the authors' methods: Reference gene primer amplification yielded estimated nucleated cell counts. Using immunoSEQ multiplex PCR, the repertoire was profiled, and TCRdb retains in-frame clones only, with some absent. V, J and clone size were drawn from that table, and D and trimming were deduced from the DNA. The data contain 450,000 or so clones, 80% to 90% of them singletons. The germline CDR1 and CDR2 sequences are MNHEY and SMNVEV (reference sequence). The CDR3 runs to 13 residues. Between the trimmed V and J ends, which lost 6 bases and 6 bases, there was a span of 13 bases.

The origin of this receptor is a man aged 18 to 30 with COVID-19, enrolled during active disease. The sequenced sample consisted of peripheral blood. The chain uses TRBV27 and TRBJ2-3; tentative D call: TRBD2 (5 bases). CDR3 protein: CASRLEGSDTQYF. CDR3 in DNA: TGTGCCAGCAGATTAGAGGGTTCGGATACGCAGTATTTT.